Below, one T cell receptor beta chain is given with its context. Only one count was recorded for this clone. Its antigen is currently not known. No clone much larger than this one lies a single base away; base qualities are absent. The sample is drawn from a study of cytomegalovirus exposure and HLA in healthy donors (dated by TCRdb to 2017 to 2019). With respect to the entire study: According to an earlier analysis of 587 of the donors, roughly 180 million T cells yielded roughly 110 million unique TCR beta sequences and approximately 280 Gb of sequence data. An early release that covered fewer than 800 HLA-typed donors contained approximately 300 gigabases of sequencing data and 70 million to 100 million unique TCR sequences. The genetic ancestry cluster associated with self-reported Caucasian donors included over 80% of the 398 genotyped donors. The study aimed to test whether signatures of past pathogen exposure could be identified by cataloging public T cell receptors. The T cell repertoires of under 750 subjects were profiled by immunosequencing and related to cytomegalovirus serostatus. Besides the first cohort of roughly 640 subjects, a separate validation cohort made up of about 120 different subjects was used. The study combined high-throughput TCR immunosequencing, statistical association of individual TCRs with disease status, and machine learning to predict cytomegalovirus infection status. A later analysis re-examined previously published TCR beta repertoires from more than 600 donors and added high-resolution HLA genotyping to investigate patterns of TCR occurrence. In the later analysis, no new phenotypic data were used to find candidate immune exposures; instead, reliance was placed on TCR beta sequences and their occurrence across donors. An earlier analysis of some 600 of the donors applied high-throughput TCR beta sequencing to assess whether each TCR beta V gene segment acted as functional or pseudogenic. Donor age, sex, ethnicity and CMV serostatus were compiled together with the repertoire data. A later genetic analysis used genome-wide SNP genotypes for about 55% of the 666 donors, treating that subset as a discovery cohort. All discovery cohort repertoires had been generated using a single sequencing platform. HLA typing included class I and class II loci at four-digit resolution. The number of typed donors differed by locus: 629-630 for A, B, C, DRB1 and DQB1; approximately 540 for DQA1; 606 for DPA1; and 400 to 480 for DPB1. Four to six DR-DQ haplotypes were handled as single units for association and clustering, since linkage in the cohort was strong. Across around 400 genotyped donors of the cohort, an average of about 200,000 unique TCR beta nucleotide sequences per donor were sequenced, and 15% to 20% of those sequences were non-productive. Study-level results and caveats: In this cohort, only TCR beta chains were sequenced, and detectable features were limited by the absence of alpha or paired-chain data. It was suggested by the authors that the approach could potentially be generalized to other disease states and immunological phenotypes. Strong co-occurrence of HLA alleles, especially DR and DQ, made assigning TCR associations to individual alleles difficult. Specific HLA alleles were associated with more than 15,000 TCR beta sequences at a false discovery rate of 0.05 in a later analysis. In a later analysis, most CMV-associated TCR beta chains were found to appear HLA-restricted, with HLA associations seemingly driven largely by CMV exposure. According to a later genetic analysis, donors in an Asian-associated ancestry cluster had fewer N-insertions in productive TCRs than the approximately 700-donor mean. A further reported finding was that TCR beta sequences accurately predicted the HLA-A and HLA-B alleles for most subjects in the first cohort. Linkage disequilibrium might explain the correlated functional status among segregating V segments, but an unknown experimental factor could not be excluded. Immune exposure information for the cohort was limited to CMV serostatus. An earlier analysis of approximately 590 of the donors showed that most TCR beta V segments appeared in productive rearrangements either about 87% or about 30% of the time, which broadly matched IMGT annotations. Compared with equally common non-associated chains, HLA-associated TCR beta chains in a later analysis were more clonally expanded and had lower generation probabilities. Because counts were too low, roughly 16 rarely observed V segments, including chromosome 9 orphons, were excluded from the earlier analysis of around 640 of the donors. According to a later analysis, TCR association rates differed among HLA loci, with DRB1 alleles showing the most associated TCRs and HLA-C alleles showing the fewest. A cluster of highly shared sequence variants was judged likely to be a technical artifact of the sequencing pipeline. Across donors, most TCR sequences were observed very rarely, whereas some public TCRs were present in many individuals. An association between a missense DCLRE1C variant and V-gene and J-gene trimming of TCR beta chains was found in a later genetic analysis and replicated in an independent cohort. The presence/absence analyses assumed that sequencing depth was roughly uniform across donors, and that assumption may not be true. HLA typing was unavailable for some donors at each locus, so association tests used only the typed subset. A total of 150 to 200 TCR beta chains were listed by the study as associated with cytomegalovirus. In vitro tests confirmed that a few of the cytomegalovirus-associated TCR beta chains recognize cytomegalovirus antigens. In a later analysis, several top co-occurrence clusters were reported to appear linked to parvovirus B19, influenza, CMV and Epstein-Barr virus. The classifier was reported to diagnose cytomegalovirus status with high specificity and sensitivity in both the original and validation cohorts.

Library preparation employed the immunoSEQ multiplex PCR assay. A mixture of 60 forward primers for TCR Vbeta segments and 13 reverse primers for TCR Jbeta segments was used in the multiplex PCR. A multiplex PCR assay on genomic DNA amplified the CDR3 region of rearranged TCR beta genes. On the Illumina HiSeq System, the amplified TCR beta libraries were sequenced as 87-base-pair reads. The authors' pipeline ran thus. A later analysis tallied some 79 million unique TCR beta chains across the 550 to 850 repertoires, and approximately 9.9 million of those chains were shared by two or more donors. A nearest-neighbor algorithm error-corrected the raw reads and collapsed the reads into unique sequences, merging closely related sequences to remove PCR and sequencing errors. Alignment of CDR3 sequences to IMGT reference sequences was used to assign V, D and J gene segments. For a sequence to be retained, a match of at least six nucleotides was required to both a V gene segment and a J gene segment. Rearrangements were classified as productive when the CDR3 lacked stop codons and remained in frame with V and J, and all other rearrangements were classified as non-productive. Following IMGT convention, CDR3 was defined as the stretch from the second conserved V-encoded cysteine up to the conserved J-encoded phenylalanine. In an earlier analysis of around 600 of the donors, sequences lacking an unambiguous match to a single V gene segment were excluded. An earlier analysis of several hundred of the donors called V segments functional above 56.7% productive rearrangements and segregating when the between-donor standard deviation exceeded 5%. A statistical classification framework was built for diagnosing cytomegalovirus status from the catalog of TCR beta chain sequences. In a later analysis, TCR nucleotide sequences were compared against IMGT/GENE-DB human TR gene sequences so that V and J genes could be assigned. The TCRdist pipeline was used in a later analysis to assign CDR3 sequences and most-parsimonious VDJ recombination scenarios. A later analysis defined each TCR beta chain by its CDR3 amino acid sequence plus V-gene family, and excluded reads lacking a unique V-gene family. A later analysis removed several hundred highly shared, low-generation-probability nucleotide sequences to deal with suspected cross-contamination and a sequencing artifact. A later analysis calculated a clonal expansion index for each public chain from normalized within-repertoire ranks of inferred template counts. A later analysis computed generation probabilities with a VDJ recombination model fitted to out-of-frame rearrangements, and checked the results against IGoR. Hypergeometric tests were used in a later analysis to score TCR-TCR, TCR-HLA and TCR-CMV co-occurrence, with a repertoire-size bias correction applied to the TCR pairs. False discovery rates were estimated in a later analysis by permuting HLA or CMV assignments 20 times. In a later analysis, co-occurring TCRs were grouped using DBSCAN, and TCRdist sequence similarity was added for clustering within HLA-allele-positive subsets. For co-occurrence clustering, repertoires with fewer than 30,000 or more than 120,000 public chains were excluded, along with about five repertoires with anomalous nucleotide sharing. The immuneACCESS repertoire file appears here via TCRdb, limited to in-frame rearrangements. These files lack a portion of the clones; in checked studies, under half of the deficit traces to unresolved V genes, and the cause of the others is not known. V and J calls plus clone size are reproduced from that table; the DNA served to infer D and trimming. The sample records about 160,000 clones, 82% of which are singletons. The ten top clones hold about 10% of the sample.

The cohort comprised some 680 healthy bone marrow donors. Cohort members were all nominally healthy when sampled, although unrecorded immune exposures were likely present. The donor was CMV seropositive and belonged to the group of 250 to 300 seropositive cohort members. A peripheral blood sample was collected from each donor, and TCR beta sequencing was performed on peripheral blood mononuclear cells. Genomic DNA was extracted from the blood cell samples with the Qiagen DNeasy Blood Extraction Kit. The clonotype originates from a man aged 50 or older in good health and CMV-seropositive. Sequenced: PBMCs.

The nucleotide sequence reads TGTGCCAGCAGCTTAGTAGCGGGGGGGACCGGGGAGCTGTTTTTT. Translated, it reads CASSLVAGGTGELFF. Recombination joined TRBV11-2 with TRBJ2-2, and TRBD2 matches 11 of the central bases. Ends trimmed: V by 1 base, J by 5 bases; bases unmatched to a gene: 0. The CDR3, cysteine through phenylalanine, is 15 amino acids long. Solely the CDR3 DNA is kept, with 45 bases framed from the first base. Looking up the germline V gene yields CDR1 SGHAT and CDR2 FQNNGV.